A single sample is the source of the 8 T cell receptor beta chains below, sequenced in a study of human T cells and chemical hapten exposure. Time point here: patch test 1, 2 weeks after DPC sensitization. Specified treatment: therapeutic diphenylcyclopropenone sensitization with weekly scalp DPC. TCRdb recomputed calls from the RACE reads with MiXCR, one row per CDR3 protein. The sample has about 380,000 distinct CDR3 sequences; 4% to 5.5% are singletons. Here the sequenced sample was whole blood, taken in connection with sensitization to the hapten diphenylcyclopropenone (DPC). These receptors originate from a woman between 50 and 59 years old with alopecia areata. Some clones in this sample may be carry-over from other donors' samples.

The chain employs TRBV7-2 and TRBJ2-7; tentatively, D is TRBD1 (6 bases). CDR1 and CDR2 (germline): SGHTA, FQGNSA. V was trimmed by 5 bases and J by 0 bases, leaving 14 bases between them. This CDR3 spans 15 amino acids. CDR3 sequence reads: CASSPNRVLSYEQYF. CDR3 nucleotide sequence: TGTGCCAGCAGCCCCAACAGGGTACTCTCCTACGAGCAGTACTTC.

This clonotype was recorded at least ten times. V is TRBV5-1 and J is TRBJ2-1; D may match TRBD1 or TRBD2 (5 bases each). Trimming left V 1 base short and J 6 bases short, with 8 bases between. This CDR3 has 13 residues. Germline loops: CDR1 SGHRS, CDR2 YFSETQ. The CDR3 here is CASSLIGGNEQFF. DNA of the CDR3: TGCGCCAGCAGCTTGATTGGGGGCAATGAGCAGTTCTTC.

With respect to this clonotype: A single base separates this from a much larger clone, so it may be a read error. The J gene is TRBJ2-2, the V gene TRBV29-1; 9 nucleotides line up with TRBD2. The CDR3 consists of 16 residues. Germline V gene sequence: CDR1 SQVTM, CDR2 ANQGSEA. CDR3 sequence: CSVVSNSGGNTGGLFF. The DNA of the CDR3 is TGCAGCGTTGTTTCGAATAGCGGGGGAAACACCGGGGGGCTGTTTTTT.

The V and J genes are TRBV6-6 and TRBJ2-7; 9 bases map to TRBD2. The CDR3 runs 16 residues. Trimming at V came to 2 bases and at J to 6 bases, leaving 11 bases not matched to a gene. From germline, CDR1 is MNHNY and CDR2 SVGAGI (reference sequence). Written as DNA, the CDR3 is TGTGCCAGCAGTTACGCCGCGGGAGGGCCTTCCGGCGAGCAGTACTTC. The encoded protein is CASSYAAGGPSGEQYF.

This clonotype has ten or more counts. As DNA, the CDR3 is TGTGCCAGCAGCACCACTGGGGCGCACACTGAAGCTTTCTTT. Its protein product is CASSTTGAHTEAFF. The chain employs TRBV7-9 and TRBJ1-1, with D possibly being TRBD1 (5 bases). Per germline, CDR1 SEHNR and CDR2 FQNEAQ (reference sequence). The V gene lost 5 bases and the J gene lost 3 bases, with 13 bases spanning the gap. The CDR3 has 14 amino acids.

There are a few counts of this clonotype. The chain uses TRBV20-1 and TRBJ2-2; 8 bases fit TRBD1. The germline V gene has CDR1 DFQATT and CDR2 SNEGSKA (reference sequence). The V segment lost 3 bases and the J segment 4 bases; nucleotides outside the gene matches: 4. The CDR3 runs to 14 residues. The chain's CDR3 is CSARQGASTGELFF. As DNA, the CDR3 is TGCAGTGCTAGGCAGGGGGCATCCACCGGGGAGCTGTTTTTT.

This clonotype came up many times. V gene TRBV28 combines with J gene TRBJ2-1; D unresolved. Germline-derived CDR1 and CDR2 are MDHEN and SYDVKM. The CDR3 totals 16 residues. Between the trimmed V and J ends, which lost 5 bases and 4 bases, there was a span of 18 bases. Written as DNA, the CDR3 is TGTGCCAGCAGTAGGCAGGTTTGGGGTCAATACAATGAGCAGTTCTTC. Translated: CASSRQVWGQYNEQFF.

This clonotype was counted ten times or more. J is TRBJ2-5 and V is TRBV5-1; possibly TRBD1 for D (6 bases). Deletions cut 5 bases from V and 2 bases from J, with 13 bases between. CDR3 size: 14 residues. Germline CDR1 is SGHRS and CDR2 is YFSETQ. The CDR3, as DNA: TGCGCCAGCAGTCCGGGACAACCTCAAGAGACCCAGTACTTC. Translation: CASSPGQPQETQYF.